This T cell receptor beta chain was recorded in a study of blood T cell repertoires in COVID-19. On the study more broadly: Both acute and convalescent COVID-19 samples were obtained from the United States, Italy and Spain. T cells, B-cell-depleted T cells, or PBMCs provided the cDNA or gDNA that served as material.

This clone was detected only once. TCRdb keeps only in-frame clones here, not all; method: immunoSEQ multiplex PCR. The sample has some 120,000 clones, approximately 84% seen once. V trimming: 5 bases; J trimming: 6 bases; junction bases outside the gene matches: 4. The CDR3 is made up of 13 amino acids. Per the germline V gene, CDR1 is MNHEY and CDR2 is SVGAGI. Source material: peripheral blood. The TCR sequence derives from a woman in her thirties who had recovered from COVID-19. The chain links TRBV6-5 to TRBJ2-3; 8 positions match TRBD1. The CDR3 protein is CASSPYRGDTQYF. CDR3 in DNA: TGTGCCAGCAGTCCTTACAGGGGGGATACGCAGTATTTT.